One and the same sample provided the 22 T cell receptor beta chains below, sequenced in a study of identifying expanded T cells in peripheral blood. Using immunoSEQ multiplex PCR, the repertoire was profiled, and TCRdb retains in-frame clones only, with some absent. The sample holds over 100,000 clones, roughly 88% seen once. The source material was blood. Receptors were obtained from a person aged 18 to 70 in good health.

The V gene is TRBV9, the J gene TRBJ1-2, with a weak D call TRBD1 (5 bases). This CDR3 is 14 amino acids long. Trimming took off 0 bases at V and 4 bases at J, with 10 bases between the two ends. Per the germline V gene, CDR1 is SGDLS and CDR2 is YYNGEE. The CDR3 loop is CASSVAGTSYGYTF. DNA of the CDR3: TGTGCCAGCAGCGTAGCCGGGACGAGCTATGGCTACACCTTC.

The chain carries TRBV5-1 and TRBJ1-3, with D unresolved. The length of the CDR3 is 15 residues. Germline values: CDR1 SGHRS, CDR2 YFSETQ. The V end was cut by 0 bases, the J end by 3 bases, with 10 bases between. CDR3 DNA sequence: TGCGCCAGCAGCTTGGAGGCTCCCAGTGGAAACACCATATATTTT. Translation gives CASSLEAPSGNTIYF.

The chain couples TRBV15 to TRBJ1-6; D might be TRBD1 (5 bases). CDR3 size: 19 residues. Trimming removed 5 bases at V and 0 bases at J, with 20 bases between. CDR1 is LNHNV and CDR2 is YYDKDF in the germline V gene (reference sequence). CDR3 DNA: TGTGCCACCAGCTCCCGGAAGCTAGGGGAACGCTCCTATAATTCACCCCTCCACTTT. It translates to CATSSRKLGERSYNSPLHF.

This rearrangement joins TRBV7-2 to TRBJ1-2; D not resolved. CDR3 size: 14 residues. Looked up from germline, CDR1 is SGHTA and CDR2 is FQGNSA. V was clipped by 1 base and J by 8 bases, with 14 bases between them. CDR3 in DNA: TGTGCCAGCAGCTTAGACAGTTCTCTTGCGGGCTACACCTTC. It translates to CASSLDSSLAGYTF.

This clone has just one count. The DNA for the CDR3 is TGTGCCAGCGCCTTCGCCGCTGCCTATCAGCCCCAGCATTTT. Its protein product is CASAFAAAYQPQHF. V is TRBV19 and J is TRBJ1-5; no clear D. The ends were cut back, 9 bases at V and 5 bases at J, with 17 bases in the middle. Germline CDR1 and CDR2: LNHDA and SQIVND (reference sequence). The CDR3 has 14 amino acids.

The chain uses TRBV5-4 and TRBJ2-3, with D perhaps TRBD1 (6 bases). V gave up 0 bases and J gave up 4 bases, with 9 bases separating them. Germline V gives CDR1 SGHNT, CDR2 YYREEE (reference sequence). The CDR3 has 14 amino acids. CDR3 DNA sequence: TGTGCCAGCAGCTTGGTGGGGGCCCCAGATACGCAGTATTTT. Translation gives CASSLVGAPDTQYF.

The chain couples TRBV4-1 to TRBJ2-7; TRBD2 agrees at 11 bases. Germline CDR1 MGHRA, CDR2 YSYEKL. V lost 5 bases and J lost 2; bases outside the gene matches: 14. This CDR3 has 18 residues. Here the CDR3 reads CASSKLATSGGQTYEQYF. The CDR3 DNA follows: TGCGCCAGCAGCAAACTTGCAACTAGCGGGGGCCAAACCTACGAGCAGTACTTC.

The chain couples TRBV5-1 to TRBJ2-5, with 10 bases lining up with TRBD2. Germline lookup yields CDR1 SGHRS and CDR2 YFSETQ. The CDR3 contains 16 residues. The trim removed 5 bases at V and 0 bases at J, leaving 7 bases unmatched. For the CDR3, the DNA is TGCGCCAGCAGGGGGGAACTAGCGGGAAACCAAGAGACCCAGTACTTC. It is translated as CASRGELAGNQETQYF.

The V call is TRBV6-1, the J call TRBJ2-7, with 10 bases identical to TRBD2. This CDR3 region has 17 residues. Germline lookup yields CDR1 MNHNS and CDR2 SASEGT. J was trimmed by 3 bases and V by 2 bases; bases with no gene match: 10. The CDR3: CASSELRTSGRIYEQYF. The CDR3 nucleotides are TGTGCCAGCAGTGAATTACGGACTAGCGGAAGAATCTACGAGCAGTACTTC.

The chain combines TRBV6-5 with TRBJ2-2; possible D gene TRBD2, 7 bases. CDR1 and CDR2 from the germline V gene are MNHEY and SVGAGI. There are 15 residues in the CDR3. V lost 6 bases, J lost 7 bases, and 18 bases lay in between. CDR3 sequence: CASSLLSGGIGELFF. In DNA form, the CDR3 reads TGTGCCAGCAGCCTCCTCTCGGGGGGCATCGGGGAGCTGTTTTTT.

The rearrangement joins TRBV6-1 to TRBJ2-1; 8 bases are shared with TRBD2. The CDR3 contains 15 residues. Trimming took 3 bases from V and 8 from J; bases not matched to a gene: 9. The V gene's germline CDR1 is MNHNS and CDR2 SASEGT. For the CDR3, the DNA is TGTGCCAGCAGTGATGGCGGGAGGCCCTCCGATGAGCAGTTCTTC. This codes for CASSDGGRPSDEQFF.

The gene calls are TRBV6-6 and TRBJ1-2; the D is unclear. The germline CDR1 and CDR2 sequences are MNHNY and SVGAGI (reference sequence). This CDR3 spans 12 amino acids. V shed 6 bases and J shed 5 bases, with 10 bases lying between them. The CDR3 DNA sequence: TGTGCCAGCAGCTCCACCGGTTATGGCTACACCTTC. This sequence encodes CASSSTGYGYTF.

The chain couples TRBV4-1 to TRBJ1-5; perhaps TRBD1 as D (6 bases). The germline V gene has CDR1 MGHRA and CDR2 YSYEKL. With 0 bases removed from V and 6 bases from J, the gap between germline ends came to 9 bases. The CDR3 has 14 residues. CDR3 nucleotide sequence: TGCGCCAGCAGCCAAGATCGAGGGGGTCAGCCCCAGCATTTT. Protein: CASSQDRGGQPQHF.

Points on this clone: A junction end diverges from the germline sequence, so it may reflect a read error. The chain combines TRBV7-8 with TRBJ1-4; 7 nucleotides align to TRBD1. There are 14 residues in the CDR3. Germline V gives CDR1 SGHVS, CDR2 FQNEAQ. CDR3 in DNA: TGTGCCAGCAGCTTGGGACAGATTAATGAAAAATTGTTTTTT. Protein sequence: CASSLGQINEKLFF.

V gene TRBV4-2 combines with J gene TRBJ2-5, with a tentative D call TRBD1 (6 bases). Germline CDR1 is LGHNA and CDR2 is YNFKEQ. The CDR3 length is 14 residues. V dropped 1 base and J dropped 3 bases, with 9 bases sitting between them. The CDR3 region has the DNA TGTGCCAGCAGCCAAGGACAGGAGGAAGAGACCCAGTACTTC. It specifies CASSQGQEEETQYF.

V and J are TRBV7-2 and TRBJ1-5; D unclear. The V end lost 1 base, the J end lost 7 bases, and 14 bases lay between the germline ends. The CDR3 is 15 amino acids. Germline CDR1 SGHTA, CDR2 FQGNSA. In nucleotides, the CDR3 is TGTGCCAGCAGCTTAGTATTTGGGCCACGCCAGCCCCAGCATTTT. Translating gives CASSLVFGPRQPQHF.

This sequence joins TRBV11-3 and TRBJ2-7, with 8 bases that match TRBD2. Germline-derived CDR1 and CDR2 are SGHNT and YENEEA. The CDR3 spans 15 residues. V lost 3 bases and J lost 2; bases outside the gene matches: 6. The chain's CDR3 is CASSFSGDSPYEQYF. For the CDR3, the DNA is TGTGCCAGCAGCTTTAGCGGGGACTCACCCTACGAGCAGTACTTC.

The chain recombines TRBV7-6 with TRBJ2-1, with no clear D. Germline assignment: CDR1 SGHVS and CDR2 FNYEAQ. Trimming took off 4 bases at V and 2 bases at J, with 12 bases between the two ends. The CDR3 is made up of 15 amino acids. CDR3 loop: CASSSMTFPYNEQFF. Here the CDR3 DNA reads TGTGCCAGCAGCTCAATGACCTTTCCCTACAATGAGCAGTTCTTC.

This clone was recorded a few times. This rearrangement joins TRBV11-2 to TRBJ1-3; D remains ambiguous. Germline-derived CDR1 and CDR2 are SGHAT and FQNNGV. The ends were cut back, 3 bases at V and 0 bases at J, with 6 bases in the middle. The CDR3 loop spans 14 amino acids. CDR3 protein: CASSLSHSGNTIYF. In DNA form, the CDR3 reads TGTGCCAGCAGCTTGAGTCACTCTGGAAACACCATATATTTT.

This chain uses TRBV21-1 with TRBJ1-3. TRBV21-1 is assigned pseudogene status. The CDR3 spans 17 residues. In DNA form, the CDR3 reads TGTGCCAGCAGCAAAGAGGGGATCGGGGGGGCTGGAAACACCATATATTTT. It yields the protein CASSKEGIGGAGNTIYF.

The chain recombines TRBV7-8 with TRBJ2-3; D is ambiguous. V lost 5 bases to trimming and J lost 8 bases, with 11 bases between them. The CDR3 totals 12 residues. The germline gives CDR1 SGHVS, CDR2 FQNEAQ. CDR3 DNA sequence: TGTGCCAGCAGCCCCCCTGTAGGTACGCAGTATTTT. It translates to CASSPPVGTQYF.

This clone was picked up a small number of times. This sequence joins TRBV28 and TRBJ2-1; D may be TRBD1 (5 bases). This CDR3 has 12 residues. In germline, CDR1 is MDHEN, CDR2 SYDVKM. The germline V and J ends were trimmed by 7 bases and 8 bases, with 12 bases remaining between them. The CDR3 DNA reads TGTGCCAGCATCGGAACAGGAGATGAGCAGTTCTTC. This translates into CASIGTGDEQFF.